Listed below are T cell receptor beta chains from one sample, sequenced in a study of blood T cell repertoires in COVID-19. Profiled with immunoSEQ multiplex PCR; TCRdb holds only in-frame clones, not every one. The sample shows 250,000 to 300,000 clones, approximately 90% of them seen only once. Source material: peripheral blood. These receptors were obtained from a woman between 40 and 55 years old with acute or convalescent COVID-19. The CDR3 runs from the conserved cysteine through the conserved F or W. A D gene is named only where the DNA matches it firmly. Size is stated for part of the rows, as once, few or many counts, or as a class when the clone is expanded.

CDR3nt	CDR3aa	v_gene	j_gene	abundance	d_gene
TGTGCCAGCAGCTCCTCGCGGGGGACCTACAATGAGCAGTTCTTC	CASSSSRGTYNEQFF	TRBV9	TRBJ2-1	-	TRBD2
TGCGCCAGCAGCTTTCTCAACAGGCGCACAGATACGCAGTATTTT	CASSFLNRRTDTQYF	TRBV5-1	TRBJ2-3	-	-
TGCGCCAGCCGAGGGCGGATCGGTGAAAAACTGTTTTTT	CASRGRIGEKLFF	TRBV10-2	TRBJ1-4	-	-
TGCGCCAGCAGCTACAAGACAGGGACCCATGGCTATGGCTACACCTTC	CASSYKTGTHGYGYTF	TRBV5-1	TRBJ1-2	-	TRBD1
TGTGCCACCAGTGAACCCACAGGGACCTGGGGCGGCACAGATACGCAGTATTTT	CATSEPTGTWGGTDTQYF	TRBV24-1	TRBJ2-3	-	-
TGTGCCACCCAGGACAGGGGAGACACTGAAGCTTTCTTT	CATQDRGDTEAFF	TRBV25-1	TRBJ1-1	-	TRBD1
TGTGCCAGCCTATACGTCGGCACCGGGGAGCTGTTTTTT	CASLYVGTGELFF	TRBV19	TRBJ2-2	-	-
TGTGCCAGCTCACTGGGATCGACAGGCTCTGGAAACACCATATATTTT	CASSLGSTGSGNTIYF	TRBV18	TRBJ1-3	-	-
TGTGCCACCAAGGGCAGGGGAACCACTGAAGCTTTCTTT	CATKGRGTTEAFF	TRBV24-1	TRBJ1-1	-	-
TGTGCCAGCAGCAAAGGCCATGATGAAGGGGGAAATGGAAGGAACACTGAAGCTTTCTTT	CASSKGHDEGGNGRNTEAFF	TRBV21-1	TRBJ1-1	-	-
TGTGCCAGCAGCGTAGGTGTAGGGAGATCTGAAGCTTTCTTT	CASSVGVGRSEAFF	TRBV9	TRBJ1-1	-	-
TGTGCCAGCAGCCAATCGAGGTGGGACACCGGGGAGCTGTTTTTT	CASSQSRWDTGELFF	TRBV3-1/TRBV3-2	TRBJ2-2	-	-
TGTGCCATCAGCCCAAGACAGGGGGAGGAAAAACTGTTTTTT	CAISPRQGEEKLFF	TRBV10-3	TRBJ1-4	-	TRBD1
TGTGCCAGCAGCCTAACAGGGGGGATCACTGAAGCTTTCTTT	CASSLTGGITEAFF	TRBV3-1/TRBV3-2	TRBJ1-1	-	TRBD1
TGTGCCAGCAGTTACGGACAACTGAATTCACCCCTCCACTTT	CASSYGQLNSPLHF	TRBV6-5	TRBJ1-6	-	-
TGTGCCAGCAGGGGCTTCTCTGGAAACACCATATATTTT	CASRGFSGNTIYF	TRBV19	TRBJ1-3	once	-
TGTGCTAGTGGTCCCCGCGAGGGAGCGGGGGAGGCGGATACGCAGTATTTT	CASGPREGAGEADTQYF	TRBV12-5	TRBJ2-3	-	TRBD2
TGCGCCAGCAGCTTGGCGCGGGGGCAGGGGGCGCGAACCGGGGAGCTGTTTTTT	CASSLARGQGARTGELFF	TRBV5-1	TRBJ2-2	-	-
TGTGCCAGCAGTGCCAGCAGCGGGGTCGGCCCAGATACGCAGTATTTT	CASSASSGVGPDTQYF	TRBV25-1	TRBJ2-3	-	TRBD2
TGTGCAAGTCCAAACGGGGGGCCGTCTAACTATGGCTACACCTTC	CASPNGGPSNYGYTF	TRBV12-2	TRBJ1-2	-	-
TGTGCCAGCAGCTTTGCAGGAGGGATAAATTCACCCCTCCACTTT	CASSFAGGINSPLHF	TRBV7-8	TRBJ1-6	-	-
TGTGCCAGTAACAGGGAAGACACCGGGGAGCTGTTTTTT	CASNREDTGELFF	TRBV2	TRBJ2-2	-	-
TGTGCCACCTCTACACAGGGGTGGGGGTGGAATGAGCAGTTCTTC	CATSTQGWGWNEQFF	TRBV24-1	TRBJ2-1	-	TRBD1
TGTGCCAGCAGCCAAGATACAGATTCTAACTATGGCTACACCTTC	CASSQDTDSNYGYTF	TRBV3-1/TRBV3-2	TRBJ1-2	-	-
TGCGCCAGCAGCCCCCCCGGGCTAGCGGGGGGCCGGACCAATGAGCAGTTCTTC	CASSPPGLAGGRTNEQFF	TRBV4-1	TRBJ2-1	-	TRBD2
TGTGCCAGTAGTATAGAGGGACAGCAAAACACAGATACGCAGTATTTT	CASSIEGQQNTDTQYF	TRBV19	TRBJ2-3	-	TRBD1
TGTGCCACCAGTGGGGCTGAATATGGCTACACCTTC	CATSGAEYGYTF	TRBV24-1	TRBJ1-2	-	-